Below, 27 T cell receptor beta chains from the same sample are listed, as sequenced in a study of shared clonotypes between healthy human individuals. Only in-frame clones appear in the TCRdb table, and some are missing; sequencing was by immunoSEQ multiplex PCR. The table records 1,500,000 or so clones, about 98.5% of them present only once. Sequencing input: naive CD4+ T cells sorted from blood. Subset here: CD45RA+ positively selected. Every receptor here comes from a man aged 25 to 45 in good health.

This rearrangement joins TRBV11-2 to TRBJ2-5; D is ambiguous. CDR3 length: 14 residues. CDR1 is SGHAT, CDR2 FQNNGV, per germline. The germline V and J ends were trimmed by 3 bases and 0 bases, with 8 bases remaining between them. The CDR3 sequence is CASSLTLYQETQYF. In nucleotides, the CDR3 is TGTGCCAGCAGCTTGACTCTGTACCAAGAGACCCAGTACTTC.

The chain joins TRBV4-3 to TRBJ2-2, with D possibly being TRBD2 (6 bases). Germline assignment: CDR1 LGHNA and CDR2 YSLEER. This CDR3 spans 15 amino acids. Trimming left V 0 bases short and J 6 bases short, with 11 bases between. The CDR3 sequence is CASSQEGGVSGELFF. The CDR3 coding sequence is TGCGCCAGCAGCCAAGAAGGAGGGGTCTCCGGGGAGCTGTTTTTT.

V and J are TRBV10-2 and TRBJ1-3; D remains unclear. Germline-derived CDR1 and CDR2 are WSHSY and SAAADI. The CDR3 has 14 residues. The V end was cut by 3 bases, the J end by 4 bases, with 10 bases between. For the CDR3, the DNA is TGCGCCAGCAGTGATTTCAGTGGGGGAAACACCATATATTTT. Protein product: CASSDFSGGNTIYF.

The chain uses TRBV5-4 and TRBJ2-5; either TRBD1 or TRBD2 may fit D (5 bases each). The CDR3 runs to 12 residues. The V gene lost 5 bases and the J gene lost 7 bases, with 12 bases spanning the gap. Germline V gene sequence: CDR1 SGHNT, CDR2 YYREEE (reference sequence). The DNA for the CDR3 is TGTGCCAGCAGAAGGCGTGGGGGGACCCAGTACTTC. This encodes CASRRRGGTQYF. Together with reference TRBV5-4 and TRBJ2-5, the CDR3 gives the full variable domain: ETGVTQSPTHLIKTRGQQVTLRCSSQSGHNTVSWYQQALGQGPQFIFQYYREEENGRGNFPPRFSGLQFPNYSSELNVNALELDDSALYLCASRRRGGTQYFGPGTRLLVL.

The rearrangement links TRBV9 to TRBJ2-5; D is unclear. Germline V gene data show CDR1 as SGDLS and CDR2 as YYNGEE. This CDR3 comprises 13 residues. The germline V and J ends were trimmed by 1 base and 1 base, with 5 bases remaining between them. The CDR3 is CASSVYSQETQYF. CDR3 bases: TGTGCCAGCAGCGTATACAGCCAAGAGACCCAGTACTTC. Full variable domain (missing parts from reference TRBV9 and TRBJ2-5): DSGVTQTPKHLITATGQRVTLRCSPRSGDLSVYWYQQSLDQGLQFLIQYYNGEERAKGNILERFSAQQFPDLHSELNLSSLELGDSALYFCASSVYSQETQYFGPGTRLLVL.

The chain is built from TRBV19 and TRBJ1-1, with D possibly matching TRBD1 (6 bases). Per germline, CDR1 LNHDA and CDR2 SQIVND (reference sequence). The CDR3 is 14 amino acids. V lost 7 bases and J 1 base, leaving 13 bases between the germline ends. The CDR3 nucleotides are TGTGCCAGTAATAGCAAGGGGGGGAACACTGAAGCTTTCTTT. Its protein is CASNSKGGNTEAFF. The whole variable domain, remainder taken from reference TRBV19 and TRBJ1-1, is DGGITQSPKYLFRKEGQNVTLSCEQNLNHDAMYWYRQDPGQGLRLIYYSQIVNDFQKGDIAEGYSVSREKKESFPLTVTSAQKNPTAFYLCASNSKGGNTEAFFGQGTRLTVV.

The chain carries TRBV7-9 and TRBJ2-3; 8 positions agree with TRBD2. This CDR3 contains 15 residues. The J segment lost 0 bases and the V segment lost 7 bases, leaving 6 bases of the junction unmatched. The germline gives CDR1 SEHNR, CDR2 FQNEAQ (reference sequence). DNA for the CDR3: TGTGCCAGCACCCGACTAGCGACCAGCACAGATACGCAGTATTTT. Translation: CASTRLATSTDTQYF.

The chain's CDR3 is CASSITLTGGRGETQYF. The CDR3 DNA reads as TGTGCCAGTAGTATAACCCTTACAGGGGGCCGCGGGGAGACCCAGTACTTC. The V and J genes are TRBV19 and TRBJ2-5; 9 bases map to TRBD1. This CDR3 has 17 amino acids. The V segment lost 2 bases and the J segment 5 bases; nucleotides outside the gene matches: 12. Germline V gene lookup returns CDR1 LNHDA and CDR2 SQIVND (reference sequence).

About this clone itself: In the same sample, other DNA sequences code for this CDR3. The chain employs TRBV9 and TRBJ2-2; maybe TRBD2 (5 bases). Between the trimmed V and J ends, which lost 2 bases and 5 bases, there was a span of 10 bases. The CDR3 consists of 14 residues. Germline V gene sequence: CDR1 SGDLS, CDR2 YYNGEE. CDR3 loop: CASSVGSLTGELFF. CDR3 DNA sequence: TGTGCCAGCAGCGTGGGGAGTTTGACCGGGGAGCTGTTTTTT.

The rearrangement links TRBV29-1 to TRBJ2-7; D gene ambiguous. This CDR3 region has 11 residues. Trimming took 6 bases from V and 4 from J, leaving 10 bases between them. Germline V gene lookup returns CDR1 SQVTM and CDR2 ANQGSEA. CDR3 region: CSVGPGYEQYF. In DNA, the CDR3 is TGCAGCGTCGGCCCCGGGTACGAGCAGTACTTC.

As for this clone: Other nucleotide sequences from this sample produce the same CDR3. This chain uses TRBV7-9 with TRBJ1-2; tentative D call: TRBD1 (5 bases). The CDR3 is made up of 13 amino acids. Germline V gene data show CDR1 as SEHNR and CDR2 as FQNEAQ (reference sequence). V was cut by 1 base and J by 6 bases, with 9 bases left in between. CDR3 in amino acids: CASSLVGGDGYTF. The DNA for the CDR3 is TGTGCCAGCAGCTTAGTCGGGGGGGATGGCTACACCTTC.

The CDR3 reads CASSSTVPETQYF. The DNA of the CDR3 is TGTGCCAGCAGCTCGACAGTTCCGGAGACCCAGTACTTC. V is TRBV7-2 and J is TRBJ2-5, with D perhaps matching TRBD1 (5 bases). The CDR3 totals 13 residues. Germline V gene lookup returns CDR1 SGHTA and CDR2 FQGNSA. Trimming removed 4 bases from V and 5 bases from J, with 11 bases in between.

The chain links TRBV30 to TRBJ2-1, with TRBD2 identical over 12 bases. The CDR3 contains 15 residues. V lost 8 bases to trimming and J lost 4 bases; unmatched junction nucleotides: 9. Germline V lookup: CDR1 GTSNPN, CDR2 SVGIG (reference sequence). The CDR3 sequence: CAGASGRGSYNEQFF. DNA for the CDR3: TGTGCCGGAGCTAGCGGGAGGGGATCGTACAATGAGCAGTTCTTC.

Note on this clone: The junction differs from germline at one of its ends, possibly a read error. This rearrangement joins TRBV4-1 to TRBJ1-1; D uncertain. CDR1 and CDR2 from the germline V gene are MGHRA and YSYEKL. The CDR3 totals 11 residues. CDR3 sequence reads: CASSQYTEAFF. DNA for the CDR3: TGCGCCAGCAGCCAATACACGGAAGCTTTCTTT.

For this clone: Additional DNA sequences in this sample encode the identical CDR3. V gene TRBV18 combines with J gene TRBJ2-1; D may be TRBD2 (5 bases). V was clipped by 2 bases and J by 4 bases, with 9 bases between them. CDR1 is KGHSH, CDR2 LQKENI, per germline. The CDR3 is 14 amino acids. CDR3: CASSPSAGYNEQFF. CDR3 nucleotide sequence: TGTGCCAGCTCACCAAGTGCGGGTTACAATGAGCAGTTCTTC.

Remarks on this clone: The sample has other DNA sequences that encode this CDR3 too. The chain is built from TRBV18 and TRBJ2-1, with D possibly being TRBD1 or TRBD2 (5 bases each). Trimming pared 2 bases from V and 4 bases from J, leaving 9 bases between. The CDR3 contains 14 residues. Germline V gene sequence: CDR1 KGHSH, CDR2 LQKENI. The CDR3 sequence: CASSPSGQYNEQFF. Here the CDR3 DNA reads TGTGCCAGCTCACCATCGGGGCAATACAATGAGCAGTTCTTC.

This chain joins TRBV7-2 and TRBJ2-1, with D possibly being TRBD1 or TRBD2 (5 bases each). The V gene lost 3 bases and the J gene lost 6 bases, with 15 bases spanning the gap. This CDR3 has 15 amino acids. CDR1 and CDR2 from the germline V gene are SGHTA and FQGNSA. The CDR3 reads CASSFGDPQLNEQFF. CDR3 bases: TGTGCCAGCAGCTTTGGGGACCCCCAGCTCAATGAGCAGTTCTTC. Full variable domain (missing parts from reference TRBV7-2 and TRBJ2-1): GAGVSQSPSNKVTEKGKDVELRCDPISGHTALYWYRQSLGQGLEFLIYFQGNSAPDKSGLPSDRFSAERTGGSVSTLTIQRTQQEDSAVYLCASSFGDPQLNEQFFGPGTRLTVL.

CDR3 residues: CASSSAGDGYTF. CDR3 in DNA: TGTGCCAGCAGTTCGGCAGGGGATGGCTACACCTTC. The genes are TRBV6-1 and TRBJ1-2; a weak D match, TRBD1 (6 bases). Trimming left V 5 bases short and J 6 bases short, with 10 bases between. This CDR3 is 12 amino acids long. The V gene's germline CDR1 is MNHNS and CDR2 SASEGT.

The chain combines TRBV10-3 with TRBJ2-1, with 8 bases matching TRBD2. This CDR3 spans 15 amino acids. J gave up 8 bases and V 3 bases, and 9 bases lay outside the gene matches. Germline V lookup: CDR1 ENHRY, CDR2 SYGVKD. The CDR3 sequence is CAISEIAGIIYEQFF. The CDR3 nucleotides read TGTGCCATCAGTGAAATAGCGGGAATAATCTATGAGCAGTTCTTC.

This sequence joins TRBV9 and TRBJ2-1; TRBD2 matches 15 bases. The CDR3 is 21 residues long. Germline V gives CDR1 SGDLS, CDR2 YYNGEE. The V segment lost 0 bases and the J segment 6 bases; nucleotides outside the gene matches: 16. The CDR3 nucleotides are TGTGCCAGCAGCGTAGAAATCCGGACTAGCGGGAGGGTATTGCTGAGCAATGAGCAGTTCTTC. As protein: CASSVEIRTSGRVLLSNEQFF.

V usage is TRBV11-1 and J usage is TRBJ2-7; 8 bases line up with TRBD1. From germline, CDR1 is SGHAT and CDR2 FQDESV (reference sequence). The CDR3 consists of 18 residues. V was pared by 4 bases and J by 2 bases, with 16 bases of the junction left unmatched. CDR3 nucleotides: TGTGCCAGCAGCTCACAGGGACAGGTCCTGCAGGAAACCTACGAGCAGTACTTC. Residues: CASSSQGQVLQETYEQYF.

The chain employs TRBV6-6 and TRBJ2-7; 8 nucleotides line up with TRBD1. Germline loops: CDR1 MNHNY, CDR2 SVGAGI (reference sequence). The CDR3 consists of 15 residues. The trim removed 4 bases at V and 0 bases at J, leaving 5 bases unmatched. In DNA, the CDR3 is TGTGCCAGCAGTTCGACAGGGGACGTCTCCTACGAGCAGTACTTC. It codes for CASSSTGDVSYEQYF.

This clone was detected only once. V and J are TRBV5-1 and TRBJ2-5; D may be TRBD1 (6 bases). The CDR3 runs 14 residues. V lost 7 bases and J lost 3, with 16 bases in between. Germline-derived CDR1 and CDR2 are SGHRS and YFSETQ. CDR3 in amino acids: CASHRNTGKETQYF. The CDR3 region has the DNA TGCGCCAGCCACCGTAACACAGGGAAAGAGACCCAGTACTTC.

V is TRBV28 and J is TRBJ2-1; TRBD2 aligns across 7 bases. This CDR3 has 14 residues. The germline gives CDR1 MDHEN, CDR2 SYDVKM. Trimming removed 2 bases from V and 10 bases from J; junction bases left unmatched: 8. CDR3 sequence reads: CASSLAGAFREQFF. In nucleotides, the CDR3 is TGTGCCAGCAGTTTAGCGGGAGCGTTCCGGGAGCAGTTCTTC.

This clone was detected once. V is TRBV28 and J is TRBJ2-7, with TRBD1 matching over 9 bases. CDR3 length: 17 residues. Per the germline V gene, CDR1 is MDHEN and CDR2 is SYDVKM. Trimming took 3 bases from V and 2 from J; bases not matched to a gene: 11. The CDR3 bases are TGTGCCAGCAGTTTCCTCCGCTCGGGACAGGGCGCCTACGAGCAGTACTTC. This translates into CASSFLRSGQGAYEQYF.

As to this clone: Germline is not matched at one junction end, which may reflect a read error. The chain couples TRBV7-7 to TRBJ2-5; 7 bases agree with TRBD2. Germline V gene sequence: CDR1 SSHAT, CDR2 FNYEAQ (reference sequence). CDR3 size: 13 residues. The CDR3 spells CASSRGLVETQYF. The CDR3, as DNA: TGTGCTAGCAGTCGAGGACTAGTGGAGACCCAGTACTTC.

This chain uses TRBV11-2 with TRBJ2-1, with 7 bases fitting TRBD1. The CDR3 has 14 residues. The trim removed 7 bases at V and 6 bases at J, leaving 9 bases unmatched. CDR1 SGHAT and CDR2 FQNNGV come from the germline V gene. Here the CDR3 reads CASNNYRGSNEQFF. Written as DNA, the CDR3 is TGTGCCAGCAATAATTACAGGGGAAGCAATGAGCAGTTCTTC.